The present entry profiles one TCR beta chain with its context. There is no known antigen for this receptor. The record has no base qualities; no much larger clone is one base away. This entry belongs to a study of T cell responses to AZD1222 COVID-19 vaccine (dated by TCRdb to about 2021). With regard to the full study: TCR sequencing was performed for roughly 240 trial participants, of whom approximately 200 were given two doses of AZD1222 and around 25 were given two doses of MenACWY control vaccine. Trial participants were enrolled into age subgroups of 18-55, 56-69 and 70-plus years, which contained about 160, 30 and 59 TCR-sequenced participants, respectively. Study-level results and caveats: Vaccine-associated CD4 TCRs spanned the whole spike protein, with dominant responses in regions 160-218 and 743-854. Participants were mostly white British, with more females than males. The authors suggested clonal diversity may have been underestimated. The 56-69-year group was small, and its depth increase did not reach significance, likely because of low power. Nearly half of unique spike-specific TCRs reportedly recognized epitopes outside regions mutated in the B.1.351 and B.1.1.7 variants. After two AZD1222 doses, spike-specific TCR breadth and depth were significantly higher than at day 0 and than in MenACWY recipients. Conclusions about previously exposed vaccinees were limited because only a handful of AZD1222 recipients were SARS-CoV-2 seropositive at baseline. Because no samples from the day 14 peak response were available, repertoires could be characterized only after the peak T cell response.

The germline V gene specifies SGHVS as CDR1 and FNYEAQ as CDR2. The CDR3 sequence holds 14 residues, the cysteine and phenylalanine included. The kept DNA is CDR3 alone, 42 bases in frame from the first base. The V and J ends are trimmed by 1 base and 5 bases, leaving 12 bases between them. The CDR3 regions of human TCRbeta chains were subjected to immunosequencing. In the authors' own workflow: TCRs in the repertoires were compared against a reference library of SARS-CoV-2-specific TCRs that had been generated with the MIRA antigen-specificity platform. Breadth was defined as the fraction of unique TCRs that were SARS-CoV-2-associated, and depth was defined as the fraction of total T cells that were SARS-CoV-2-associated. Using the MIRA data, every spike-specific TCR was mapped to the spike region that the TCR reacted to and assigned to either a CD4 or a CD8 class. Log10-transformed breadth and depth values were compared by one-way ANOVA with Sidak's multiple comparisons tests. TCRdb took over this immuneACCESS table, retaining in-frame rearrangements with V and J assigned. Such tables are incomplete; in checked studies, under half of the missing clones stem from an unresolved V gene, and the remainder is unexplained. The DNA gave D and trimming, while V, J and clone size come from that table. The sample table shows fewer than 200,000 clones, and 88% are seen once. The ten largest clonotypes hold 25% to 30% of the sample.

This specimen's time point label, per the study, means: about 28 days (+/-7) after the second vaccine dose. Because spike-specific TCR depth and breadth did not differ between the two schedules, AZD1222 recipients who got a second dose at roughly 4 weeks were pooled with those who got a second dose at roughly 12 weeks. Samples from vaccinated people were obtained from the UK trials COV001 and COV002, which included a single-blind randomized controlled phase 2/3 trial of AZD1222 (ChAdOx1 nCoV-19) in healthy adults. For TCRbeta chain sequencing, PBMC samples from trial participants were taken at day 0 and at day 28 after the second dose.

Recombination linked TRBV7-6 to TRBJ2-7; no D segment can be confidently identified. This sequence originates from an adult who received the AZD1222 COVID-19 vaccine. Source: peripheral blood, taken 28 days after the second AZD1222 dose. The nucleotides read TGTGCCAGCAGCTTAGATCAATCTAATCACGAGCAGTACTTC. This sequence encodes CASSLDQSNHEQYF.